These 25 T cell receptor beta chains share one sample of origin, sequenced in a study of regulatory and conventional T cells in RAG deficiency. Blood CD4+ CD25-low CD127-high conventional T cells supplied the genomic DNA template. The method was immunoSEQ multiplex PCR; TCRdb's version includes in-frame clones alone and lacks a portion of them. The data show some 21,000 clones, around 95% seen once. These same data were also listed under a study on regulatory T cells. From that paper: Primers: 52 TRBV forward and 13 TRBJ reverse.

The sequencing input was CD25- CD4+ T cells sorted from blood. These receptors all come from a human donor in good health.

For the CDR3, the DNA is TGTGCCAGTACTCCACAGGGGGCAACCTACACTGAAGCTTTCTTT. As protein: CASTPQGATYTEAFF. This chain links TRBV19 with TRBJ1-1; TRBD1 matches 9 bases. CDR3 length: 15 amino acids. With V trimmed by 7 bases and J by 3 bases, 9 bases remained unmatched. CDR1 is LNHDA, CDR2 SQIVND, per germline (reference sequence).

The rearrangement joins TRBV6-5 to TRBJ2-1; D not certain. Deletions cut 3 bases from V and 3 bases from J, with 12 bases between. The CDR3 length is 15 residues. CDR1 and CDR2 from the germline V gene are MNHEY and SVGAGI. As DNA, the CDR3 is TGTGCCAGCAGTTATTCTGTTCCAGGCTACAATGAGCAGTTCTTC. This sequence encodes CASSYSVPGYNEQFF.

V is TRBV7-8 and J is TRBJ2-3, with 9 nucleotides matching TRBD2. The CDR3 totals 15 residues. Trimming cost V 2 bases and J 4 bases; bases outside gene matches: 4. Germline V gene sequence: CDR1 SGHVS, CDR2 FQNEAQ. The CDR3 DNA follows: TGTGCCAGCAGCTTATCGCTAGCGGGGTCAGATACGCAGTATTTT. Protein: CASSLSLAGSDTQYF.

The CDR3 DNA follows: TGTGCCAGCACCCTACAGGGAACTGGGGCCAACGTCCTGACTTTC. This gives the protein CASTLQGTGANVLTF. The chain employs TRBV11-1 and TRBJ2-6, with a tentative D call TRBD1 (6 bases). The CDR3 has 15 amino acids. Germline loops: CDR1 SGHAT, CDR2 FQDESV (reference sequence). V was cut by 7 bases and J by 2 bases, with 12 bases left in between.

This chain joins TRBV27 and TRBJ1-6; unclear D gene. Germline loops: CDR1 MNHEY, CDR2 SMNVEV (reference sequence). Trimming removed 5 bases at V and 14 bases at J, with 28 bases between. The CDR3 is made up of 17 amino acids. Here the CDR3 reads CASSIETTLSRLRALHF. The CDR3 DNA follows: TGTGCCAGCAGTATAGAAACGACGCTTAGCAGACTTCGGGCCCTCCACTTT.

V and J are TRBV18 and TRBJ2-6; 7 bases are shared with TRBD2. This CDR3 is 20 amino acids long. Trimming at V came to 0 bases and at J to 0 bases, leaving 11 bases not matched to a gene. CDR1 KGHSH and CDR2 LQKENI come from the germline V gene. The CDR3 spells CASSPPGRLAEYSGANVLTF. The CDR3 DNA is TGTGCCAGCTCACCACCGGGTCGCCTAGCGGAGTACTCTGGGGCCAACGTCCTGACTTTC.

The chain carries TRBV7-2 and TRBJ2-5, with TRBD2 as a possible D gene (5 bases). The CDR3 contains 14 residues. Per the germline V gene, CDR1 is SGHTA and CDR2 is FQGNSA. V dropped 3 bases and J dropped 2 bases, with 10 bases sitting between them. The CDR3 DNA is TGTGCCAGCAGCTTTCAGACTACTCAAGAGACCCAGTACTTC. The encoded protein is CASSFQTTQETQYF.

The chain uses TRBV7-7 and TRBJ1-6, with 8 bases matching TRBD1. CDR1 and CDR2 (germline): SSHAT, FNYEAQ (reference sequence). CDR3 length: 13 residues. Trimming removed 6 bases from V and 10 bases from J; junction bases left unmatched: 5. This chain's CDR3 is CASSSTGESPLHF. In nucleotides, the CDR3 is TGTGCCAGCAGTTCGACAGGGGAGTCACCCCTCCACTTT. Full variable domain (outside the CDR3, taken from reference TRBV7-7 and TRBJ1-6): GAGVSQSPRYKVTKRGQDVTLRCDPISSHATLYWYQQALGQGPEFLTYFNYEAQPDKSGLPSDRFSAERPEGSISTLTIQRTEQRDSAMYRCASSSTGESPLHFGNGTRLTVT.

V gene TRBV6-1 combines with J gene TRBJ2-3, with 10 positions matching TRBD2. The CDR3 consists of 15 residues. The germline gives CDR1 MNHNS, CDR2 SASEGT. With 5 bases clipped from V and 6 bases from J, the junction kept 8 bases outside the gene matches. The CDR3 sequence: CASSILAGLADTQYF. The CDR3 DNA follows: TGTGCCAGCAGTATACTAGCGGGGCTTGCGGATACGCAGTATTTT.

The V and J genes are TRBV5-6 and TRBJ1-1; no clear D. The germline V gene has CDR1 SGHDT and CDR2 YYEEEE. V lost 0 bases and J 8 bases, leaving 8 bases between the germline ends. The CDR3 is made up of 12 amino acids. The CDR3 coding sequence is TGTGCCAGCAGCTTGGCGGCCAGGGAAGCTTTCTTT. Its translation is CASSLAAREAFF.

The CDR3 spells CASSLEGTGELFF. The CDR3 bases are TGCGCCAGCAGCTTGGAGGGGACCGGGGAGCTGTTTTTT. J is TRBJ2-2 and V is TRBV5-1; D is perhaps TRBD1 (5 bases). V lost 0 bases, J lost 5 bases, and 5 bases lay in between. The CDR3 runs 13 residues. CDR1 is SGHRS, CDR2 YFSETQ, per germline.

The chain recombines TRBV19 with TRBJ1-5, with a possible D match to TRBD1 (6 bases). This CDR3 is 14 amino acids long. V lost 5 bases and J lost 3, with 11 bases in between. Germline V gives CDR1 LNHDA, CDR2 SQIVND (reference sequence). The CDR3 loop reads CASSRAGDNQPQHF. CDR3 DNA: TGTGCCAGTAGTCGGGCAGGGGACAATCAGCCCCAGCATTTT.

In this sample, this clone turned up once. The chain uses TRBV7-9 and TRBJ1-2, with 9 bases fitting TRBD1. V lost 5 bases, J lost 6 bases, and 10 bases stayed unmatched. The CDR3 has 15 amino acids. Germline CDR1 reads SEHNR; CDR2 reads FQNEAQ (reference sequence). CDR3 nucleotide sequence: TGTGCCAGCAGCGGCCGGGACAGGGACACGAATGGCTACACCTTC. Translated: CASSGRDRDTNGYTF.

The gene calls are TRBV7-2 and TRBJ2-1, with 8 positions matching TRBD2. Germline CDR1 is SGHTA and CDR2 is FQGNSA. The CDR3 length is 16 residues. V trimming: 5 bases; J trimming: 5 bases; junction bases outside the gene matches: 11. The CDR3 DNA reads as TGTGCCAGCAGCAAACCGGGACTAGTGGGTAACAATGAGCAGTTCTTC. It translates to CASSKPGLVGNNEQFF.

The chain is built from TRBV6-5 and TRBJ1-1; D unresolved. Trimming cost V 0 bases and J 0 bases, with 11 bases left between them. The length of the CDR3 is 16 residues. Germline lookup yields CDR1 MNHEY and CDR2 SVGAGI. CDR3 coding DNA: TGTGCCAGCAGTTACTCGGGAGGTGCTATGAACACTGAAGCTTTCTTT. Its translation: CASSYSGGAMNTEAFF.

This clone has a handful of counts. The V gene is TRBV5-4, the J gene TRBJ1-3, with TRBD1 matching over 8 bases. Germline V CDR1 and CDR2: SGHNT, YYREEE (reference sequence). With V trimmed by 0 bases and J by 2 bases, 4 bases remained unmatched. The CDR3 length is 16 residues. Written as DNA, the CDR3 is TGTGCCAGCAGCTTGGATGCAGGGGGCGCTGGAAACACCATATATTTT. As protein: CASSLDAGGAGNTIYF. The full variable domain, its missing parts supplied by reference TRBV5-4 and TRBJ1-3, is ETGVTQSPTHLIKTRGQQVTLRCSSQSGHNTVSWYQQALGQGPQFIFQYYREEENGRGNFPPRFSGLQFPNYSSELNVNALELDDSALYLCASSLDAGGAGNTIYFGEGSWLTVV.

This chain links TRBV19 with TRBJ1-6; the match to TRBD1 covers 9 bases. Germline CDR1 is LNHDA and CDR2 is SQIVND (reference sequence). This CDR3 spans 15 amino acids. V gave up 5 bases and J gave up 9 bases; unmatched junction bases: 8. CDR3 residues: CASSAGTGTGSPLHF. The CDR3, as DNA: TGTGCCAGTAGTGCCGGGACAGGGACGGGTTCACCCCTCCACTTT.

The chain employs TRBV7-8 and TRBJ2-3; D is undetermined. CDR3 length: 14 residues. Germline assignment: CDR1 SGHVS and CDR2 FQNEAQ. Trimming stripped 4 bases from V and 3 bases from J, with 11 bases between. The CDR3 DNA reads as TGTGCCAGCAGCTCGGTGAGCAGGACAGATACGCAGTATTTT. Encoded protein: CASSSVSRTDTQYF.

The CDR3 DNA sequence: TGTGCCATCAGTGACCCAGGGTACACCGGGGAGCTGTTTTTT. It specifies CAISDPGYTGELFF. The chain carries TRBV10-3 and TRBJ2-2; perhaps TRBD1 as D (5 bases). Germline V gene sequence: CDR1 ENHRY, CDR2 SYGVKD. CDR3 length equals 14 residues. V lost 3 bases, J lost 3 bases, and 8 bases lay in between.

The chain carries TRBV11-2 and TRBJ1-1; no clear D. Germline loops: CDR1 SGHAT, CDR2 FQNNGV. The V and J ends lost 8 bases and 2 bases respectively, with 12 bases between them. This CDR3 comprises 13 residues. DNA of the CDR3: TGTGCCAGCCAACCAACCCTAAACACTGAAGCTTTCTTT. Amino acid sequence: CASQPTLNTEAFF.

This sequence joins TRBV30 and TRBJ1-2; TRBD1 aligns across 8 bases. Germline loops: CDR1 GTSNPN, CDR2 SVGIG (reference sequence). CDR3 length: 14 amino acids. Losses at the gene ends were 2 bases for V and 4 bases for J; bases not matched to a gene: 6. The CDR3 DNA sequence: TGTGCCTGGAGTACTACAGGGGGAGTCTATGGCTACACCTTC. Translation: CAWSTTGGVYGYTF.

DNA of the CDR3: TGTGCCTGGAGCCGAGGGGGCTCAATGTACGAGCAGTACTTC. It specifies CAWSRGGSMYEQYF. This rearrangement joins TRBV30 to TRBJ2-7; 7 positions agree with TRBD1. CDR1 and CDR2 from the germline V gene are GTSNPN and SVGIG (reference sequence). The V segment lost 3 bases and the J segment 4 bases; nucleotides outside the gene matches: 9. The CDR3 is 14 amino acids.

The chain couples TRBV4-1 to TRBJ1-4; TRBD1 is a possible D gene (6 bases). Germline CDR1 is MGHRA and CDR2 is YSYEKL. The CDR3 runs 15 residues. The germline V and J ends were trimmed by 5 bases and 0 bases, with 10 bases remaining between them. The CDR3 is CASSLQGATNEKLFF. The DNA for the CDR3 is TGCGCCAGCAGCTTACAGGGTGCAACTAATGAAAAACTGTTTTTT.

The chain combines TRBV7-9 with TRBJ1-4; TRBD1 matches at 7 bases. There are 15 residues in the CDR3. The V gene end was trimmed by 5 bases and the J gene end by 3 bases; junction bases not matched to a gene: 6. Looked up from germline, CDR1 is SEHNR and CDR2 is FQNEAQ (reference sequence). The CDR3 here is CASSAPGQSNEKLFF. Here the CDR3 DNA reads TGTGCCAGCAGCGCACCGGGACAGTCTAATGAAAAACTGTTTTTT. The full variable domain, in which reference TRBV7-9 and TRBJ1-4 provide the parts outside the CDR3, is DTGVSQNPRHKITKRGQNVTFRCDPISEHNRLYWYRQTLGQGPEFLTYFQNEAQLEKSRLLSDRFSAERPKGSFSTLEIQRTEQGDSAMYLCASSAPGQSNEKLFFGSGTQLSVL.

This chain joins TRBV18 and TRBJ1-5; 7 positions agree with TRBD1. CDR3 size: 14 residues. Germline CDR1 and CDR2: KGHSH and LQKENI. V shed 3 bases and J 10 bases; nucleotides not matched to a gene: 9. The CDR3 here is CASSPGQTDRPQHF. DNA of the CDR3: TGTGCCAGCTCACCGGGACAGACAGATCGCCCCCAGCATTTT.